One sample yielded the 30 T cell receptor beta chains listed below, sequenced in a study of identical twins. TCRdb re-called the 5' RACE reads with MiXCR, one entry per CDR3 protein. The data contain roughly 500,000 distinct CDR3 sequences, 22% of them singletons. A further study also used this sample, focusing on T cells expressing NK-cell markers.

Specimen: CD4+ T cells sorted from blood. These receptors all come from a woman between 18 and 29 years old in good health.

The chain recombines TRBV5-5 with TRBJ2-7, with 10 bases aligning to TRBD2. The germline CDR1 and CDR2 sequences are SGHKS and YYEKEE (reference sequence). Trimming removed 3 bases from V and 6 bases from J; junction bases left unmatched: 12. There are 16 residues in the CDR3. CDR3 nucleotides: TGTGCCAGCAGCTCTGGACTAGCGGCACTCCTCCTCGAGCAGTACTTC. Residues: CASSSGLAALLLEQYF.

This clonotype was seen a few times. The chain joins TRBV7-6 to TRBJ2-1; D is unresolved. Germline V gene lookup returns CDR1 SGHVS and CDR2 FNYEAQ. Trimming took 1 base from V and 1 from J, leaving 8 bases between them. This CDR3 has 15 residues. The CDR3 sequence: CASSLDWQSYNEQFF. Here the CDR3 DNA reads TGTGCCAGCAGCTTAGACTGGCAGTCCTACAATGAGCAGTTCTTC.

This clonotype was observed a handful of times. DNA of the CDR3: TGCAGCGTTGTACCGAGGGGAGAGTTATCTAGCTACACCTTC. Its translation: CSVVPRGELSSYTF. V is TRBV29-1 and J is TRBJ1-2; TRBD1 is a possible D gene (5 bases). The V end was cut by 4 bases, the J end by 9 bases, with 21 bases between. Germline loops: CDR1 SQVTM, CDR2 ANQGSEA. The CDR3 spans 14 residues. The whole variable domain, remainder taken from reference TRBV29-1 and TRBJ1-2, is SAVISQKPSRDICQRGTSLTIQCQVDSQVTMMFWYRQQPGQSLTLIATANQGSEATYESGFVIDKFPISRPNLTFSTLTVSNMSPEDSSIYLCSVVPRGELSSYTFGSGTRLTVV.

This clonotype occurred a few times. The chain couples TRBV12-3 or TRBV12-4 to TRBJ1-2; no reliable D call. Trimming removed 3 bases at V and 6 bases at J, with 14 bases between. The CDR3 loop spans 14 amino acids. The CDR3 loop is CASSFGRVRDGYTF. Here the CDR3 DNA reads TGTGCCAGCAGTTTCGGACGGGTAAGAGATGGCTACACCTTC.

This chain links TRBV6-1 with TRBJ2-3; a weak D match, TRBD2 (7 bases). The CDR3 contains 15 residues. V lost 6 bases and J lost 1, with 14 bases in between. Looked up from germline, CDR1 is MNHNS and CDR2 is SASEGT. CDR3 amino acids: CASRGRGQGTDTQYF. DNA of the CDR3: TGTGCCAGCAGGGGGAGGGGACAAGGCACAGATACGCAGTATTTT.

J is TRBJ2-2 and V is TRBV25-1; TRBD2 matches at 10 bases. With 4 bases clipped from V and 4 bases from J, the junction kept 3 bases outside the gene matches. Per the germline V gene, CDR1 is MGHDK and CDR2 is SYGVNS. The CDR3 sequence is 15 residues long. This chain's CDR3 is CASSVASGSTGELFF. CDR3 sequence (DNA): TGTGCCAGCAGTGTGGCTAGCGGGAGCACCGGGGAGCTGTTTTTT.

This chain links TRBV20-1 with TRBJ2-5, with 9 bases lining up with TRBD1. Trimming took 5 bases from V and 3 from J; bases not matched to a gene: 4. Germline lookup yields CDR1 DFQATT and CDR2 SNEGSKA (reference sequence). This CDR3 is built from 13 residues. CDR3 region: CSADRGAEETQYF. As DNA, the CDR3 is TGCAGTGCTGACAGGGGGGCGGAAGAGACCCAGTACTTC.

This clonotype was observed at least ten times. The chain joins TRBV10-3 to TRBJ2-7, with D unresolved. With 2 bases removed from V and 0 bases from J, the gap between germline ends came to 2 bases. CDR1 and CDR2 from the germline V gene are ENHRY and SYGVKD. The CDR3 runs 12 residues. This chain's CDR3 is CAISEDSYEQYF. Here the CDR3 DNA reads TGTGCCATCAGTGAGGACTCCTACGAGCAGTACTTC.

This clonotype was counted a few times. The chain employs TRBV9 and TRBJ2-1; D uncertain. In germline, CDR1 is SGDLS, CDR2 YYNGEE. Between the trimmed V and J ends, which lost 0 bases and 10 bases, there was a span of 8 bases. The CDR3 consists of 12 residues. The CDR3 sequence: CASSVGGQEQFF. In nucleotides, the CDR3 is TGTGCCAGCAGCGTAGGAGGCCAGGAGCAGTTCTTC.

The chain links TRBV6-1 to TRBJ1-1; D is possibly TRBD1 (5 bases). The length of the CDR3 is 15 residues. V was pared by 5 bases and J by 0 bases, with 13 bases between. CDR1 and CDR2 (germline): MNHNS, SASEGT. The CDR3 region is CASSRRVGMNTEAFF. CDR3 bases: TGTGCCAGCAGTCGCAGGGTTGGGATGAACACTGAAGCTTTCTTT.

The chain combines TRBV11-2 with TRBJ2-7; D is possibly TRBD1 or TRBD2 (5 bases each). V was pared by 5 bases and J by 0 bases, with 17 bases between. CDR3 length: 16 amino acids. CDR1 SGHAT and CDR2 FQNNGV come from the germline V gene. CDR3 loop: CASSGVKGRGSYEQYF. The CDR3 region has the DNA TGTGCCAGCAGCGGAGTTAAGGGACGGGGCTCCTACGAGCAGTACTTC.

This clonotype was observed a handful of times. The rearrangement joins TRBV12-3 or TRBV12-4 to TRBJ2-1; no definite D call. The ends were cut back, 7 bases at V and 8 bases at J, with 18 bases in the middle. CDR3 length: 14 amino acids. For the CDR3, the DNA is TGTGCCAGCACTTATACGGTGGGCATCCATGAGCAGTTCTTC. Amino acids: CASTYTVGIHEQFF.

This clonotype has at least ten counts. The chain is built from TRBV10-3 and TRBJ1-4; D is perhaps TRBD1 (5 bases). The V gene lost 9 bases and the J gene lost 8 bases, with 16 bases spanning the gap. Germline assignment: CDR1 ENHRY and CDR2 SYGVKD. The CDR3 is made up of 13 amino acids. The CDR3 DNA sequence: TGTGCCATTAGCCGGGACCCCGGGGAAAAACTGTTTTTT. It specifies CAISRDPGEKLFF.

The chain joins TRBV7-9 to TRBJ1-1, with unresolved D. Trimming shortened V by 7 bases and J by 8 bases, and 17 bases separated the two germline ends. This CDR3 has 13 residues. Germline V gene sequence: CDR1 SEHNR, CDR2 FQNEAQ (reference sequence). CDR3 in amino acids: CASTMASFGEAFF. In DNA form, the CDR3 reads TGTGCCAGCACCATGGCCTCATTTGGGGAAGCTTTCTTT.

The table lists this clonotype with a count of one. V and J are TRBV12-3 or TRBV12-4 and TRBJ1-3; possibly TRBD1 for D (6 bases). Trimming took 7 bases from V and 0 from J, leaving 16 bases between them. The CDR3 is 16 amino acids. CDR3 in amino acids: CASNYRVMGSGNTIYF. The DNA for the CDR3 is TGTGCCAGCAACTACAGGGTGATGGGCTCTGGAAACACCATATATTTT.

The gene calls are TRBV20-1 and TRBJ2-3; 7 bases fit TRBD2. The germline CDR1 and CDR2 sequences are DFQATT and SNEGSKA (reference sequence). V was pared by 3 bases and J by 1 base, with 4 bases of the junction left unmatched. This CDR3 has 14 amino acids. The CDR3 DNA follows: TGCAGTGCTAGGTCCCGGGAGGGCACAGATACGCAGTATTTT. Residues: CSARSREGTDTQYF.

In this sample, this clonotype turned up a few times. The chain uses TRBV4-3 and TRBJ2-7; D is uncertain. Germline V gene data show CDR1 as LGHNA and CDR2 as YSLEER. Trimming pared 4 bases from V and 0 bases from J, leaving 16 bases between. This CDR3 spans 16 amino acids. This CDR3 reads CASSRVVSGHSYEQYF. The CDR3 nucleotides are TGCGCCAGCAGCCGTGTTGTGTCCGGCCACTCCTACGAGCAGTACTTC.

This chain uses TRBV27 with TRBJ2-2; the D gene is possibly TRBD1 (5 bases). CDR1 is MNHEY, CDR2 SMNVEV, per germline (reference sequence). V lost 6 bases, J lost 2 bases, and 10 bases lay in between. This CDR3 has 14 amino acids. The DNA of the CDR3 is TGTGCCAGCAGAGGGGCTCTAAACACCGGGGAGCTGTTTTTT. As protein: CASRGALNTGELFF.

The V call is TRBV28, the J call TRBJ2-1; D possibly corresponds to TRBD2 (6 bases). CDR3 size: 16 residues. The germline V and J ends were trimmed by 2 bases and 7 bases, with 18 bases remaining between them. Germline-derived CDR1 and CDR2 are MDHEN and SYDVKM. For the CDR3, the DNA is TGTGCCAGCAGTTTAGTACTAGCATTCGGATATAATGAGCAGTTCTTC. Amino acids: CASSLVLAFGYNEQFF.

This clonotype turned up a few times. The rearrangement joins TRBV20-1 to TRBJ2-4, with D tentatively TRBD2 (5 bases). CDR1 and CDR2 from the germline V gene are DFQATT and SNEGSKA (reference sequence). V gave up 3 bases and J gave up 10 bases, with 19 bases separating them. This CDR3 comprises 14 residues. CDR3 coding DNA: TGCAGTGCTAGTAGGGCTGGACTCGGCCGGATTCAGTACTTC. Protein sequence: CSASRAGLGRIQYF.

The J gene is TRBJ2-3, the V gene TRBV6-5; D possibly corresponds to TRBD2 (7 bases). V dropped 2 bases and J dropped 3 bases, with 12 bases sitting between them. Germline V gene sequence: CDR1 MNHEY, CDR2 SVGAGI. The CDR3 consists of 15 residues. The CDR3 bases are TGTGCCAGCAGTTACGGGGGGGGGCCGACAGATACGCAGTATTTT. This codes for CASSYGGGPTDTQYF.

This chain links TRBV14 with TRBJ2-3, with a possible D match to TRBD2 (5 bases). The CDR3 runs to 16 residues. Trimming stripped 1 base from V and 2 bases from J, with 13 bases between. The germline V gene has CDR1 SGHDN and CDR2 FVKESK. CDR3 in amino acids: CASSQADSYLTDTQYF. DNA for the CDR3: TGTGCCAGCAGCCAAGCGGACTCCTACCTCACAGATACGCAGTATTTT.

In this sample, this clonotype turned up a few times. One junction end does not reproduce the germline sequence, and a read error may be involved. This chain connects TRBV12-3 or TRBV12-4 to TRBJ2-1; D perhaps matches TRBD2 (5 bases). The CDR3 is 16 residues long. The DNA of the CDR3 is TGTGGCAGCAGTCCCCCGCTCCGGGGTTCCTACAATGAGCAGTTCTTC. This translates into CGSSPPLRGSYNEQFF.

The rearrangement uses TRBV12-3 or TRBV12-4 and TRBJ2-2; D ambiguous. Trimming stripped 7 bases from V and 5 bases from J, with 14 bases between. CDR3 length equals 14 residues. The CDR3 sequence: CASTGSFGTGELFF. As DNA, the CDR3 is TGTGCCAGCACCGGAAGTTTTGGGACCGGGGAGCTGTTTTTT.

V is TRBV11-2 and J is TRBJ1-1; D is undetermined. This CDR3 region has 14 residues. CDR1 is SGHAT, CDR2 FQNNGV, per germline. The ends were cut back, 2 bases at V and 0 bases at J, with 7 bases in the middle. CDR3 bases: TGTGCCAGCAGCTTAACAGTTTTGAACACTGAAGCTTTCTTT. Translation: CASSLTVLNTEAFF.

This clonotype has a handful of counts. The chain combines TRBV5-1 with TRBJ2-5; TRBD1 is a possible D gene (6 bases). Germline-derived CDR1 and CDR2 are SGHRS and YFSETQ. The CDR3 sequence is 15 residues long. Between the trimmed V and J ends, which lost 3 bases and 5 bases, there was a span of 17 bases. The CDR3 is CASSSPSGVRETQYF. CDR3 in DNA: TGCGCCAGCAGCTCGCCATCAGGGGTGAGGGAGACCCAGTACTTC.

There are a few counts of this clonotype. Written as DNA, the CDR3 is TGCGCCAGCAGCCAGGACCCCGGGACACATGGGACCCAGTACTTC. Translating gives CASSQDPGTHGTQYF. The gene calls are TRBV4-3 and TRBJ2-5; D possibly corresponds to TRBD1 (6 bases). CDR1 is LGHNA, CDR2 YSLEER, per germline. V shed 3 bases and J shed 7 bases, with 18 bases lying between them. CDR3 length equals 15 residues.

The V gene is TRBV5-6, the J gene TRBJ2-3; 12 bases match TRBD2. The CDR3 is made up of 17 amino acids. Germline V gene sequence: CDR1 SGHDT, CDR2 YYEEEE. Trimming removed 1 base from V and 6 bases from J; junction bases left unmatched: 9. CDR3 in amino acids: CASSLKTSGGQGDTQYF. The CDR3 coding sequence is TGTGCCAGCAGCTTGAAGACTAGCGGGGGCCAGGGGGATACGCAGTATTTT.

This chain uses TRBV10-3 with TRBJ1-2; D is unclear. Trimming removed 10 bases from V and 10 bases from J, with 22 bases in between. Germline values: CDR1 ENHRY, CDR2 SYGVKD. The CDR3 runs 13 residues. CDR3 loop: CATGQASEVAYTF. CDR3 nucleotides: TGTGCCACCGGGCAGGCGTCGGAGGTTGCCTACACCTTC.

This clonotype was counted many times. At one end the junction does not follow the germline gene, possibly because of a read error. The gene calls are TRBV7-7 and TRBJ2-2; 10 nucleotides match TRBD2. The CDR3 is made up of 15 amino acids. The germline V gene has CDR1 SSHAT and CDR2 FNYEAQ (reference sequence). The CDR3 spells CASSPLAGGTGELFF. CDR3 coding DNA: TGTGCTAGCAGCCCCTTAGCGGGGGGCACCGGGGAGCTGTTTTTT.